A selection of T cell receptor beta chains follows, all from one sample in a study of OX40 agonist ivuxolimab in advanced cancers. Produced via immunoSEQ multiplex PCR; TCRdb's table is partial and in-frame only. The sample records tens of thousands of clones, 90% to 95% being singletons. Source: CD4+ or CD8+ T cells sorted from blood, taken in a trial of the OX40 agonist ivuxolimab. These receptors came from an adult with an advanced solid tumor such as melanoma, head and neck, liver or kidney cancer. The CDR3 runs from the conserved cysteine through the conserved F or W. A D gene is named only where the DNA matches it firmly. Where a row states a size, it is once, few, many or the class of an expanded clone; other rows omit it.

clone_size	d_call	j_call	v_call	cdr3_length	cdr3_aa	cdr3_nt
-	-	TRBJ1-6	TRBV5-4	17	CASSLRAASSYNSPLHF	TGTGCCAGCAGCTTAAGGGCAGCGAGCTCCTATAATTCACCCCTCCACTTT
-	-	TRBJ2-1	TRBV4-1	17	CASSQDFPGVTNNEQFF	TGCGCCAGCAGCCAAGATTTTCCAGGCGTAACCAACAATGAGCAGTTCTTC
-	-	TRBJ2-3	TRBV5-1	13	CASRQETTDTQYF	TGCGCCTCTAGACAAGAAACCACAGATACGCAGTATTTT
-	-	TRBJ2-1	TRBV10-3	15	CAISGRQAPYNEQFF	TGTGCCATCAGTGGTAGACAAGCCCCCTACAATGAGCAGTTCTTC
-	TRBD2	TRBJ2-3	TRBV29-1	16	CSVVIGLAGGTDTQYF	TGCAGCGTTGTAATTGGGCTAGCGGGAGGAACAGATACGCAGTATTTT
few	-	TRBJ1-5	TRBV7-3	13	CASSAGPNQPQHF	TGTGCCAGCAGCGCAGGGCCTAATCAGCCCCAGCATTTT
-	-	TRBJ1-3	TRBV11-2	17	CASSLDLREYSGNTIYF	TGTGCCAGCAGCTTAGATCTCCGGGAATACTCTGGAAACACCATATATTTT
once	-	TRBJ1-1	TRBV6-4	16	CASREEGWGGGTEAFF	TGTGCCAGCAGGGAGGAGGGCTGGGGCGGGGGCACTGAAGCTTTCTTT
-	-	TRBJ1-1	TRBV30	12	CAWSVVNTEAFF	TGTGCCTGGAGTGTCGTGAACACTGAAGCTTTCTTT
-	-	TRBJ2-6	TRBV2	16	CASSSTRSSGANVLTF	TGTGCCAGCAGTTCAACAAGGAGCTCTGGGGCCAACGTCCTGACTTTC
-	TRBD1	TRBJ2-2	TRBV9	16	CASSGLRDRATGELFF	TGTGCCAGCAGCGGACTCCGGGACAGGGCTACCGGGGAGCTGTTTTTT
few	-	TRBJ1-1	TRBV19	12	CATTGMNTEAFF	TGTGCCACGACAGGAATGAACACTGAAGCTTTCTTT
-	TRBD2	TRBJ2-2	TRBV7-6	14	CASRQREFIGELFF	TGTGCCAGTCGTCAGCGGGAGTTCATCGGGGAGCTGTTTTTT
once	-	TRBJ1-3	TRBV7-9	16	CASSLGTALVVNTIYF	TGTGCCAGCAGCTTAGGGACAGCACTAGTGGTAAACACCATATATTTT
-	TRBD1	TRBJ1-6	TRBV7-9	14	CASSLAQGVSPLHF	TGTGCCAGCAGCTTAGCCCAGGGGGTCTCACCCCTCCACTTT
-	-	TRBJ1-2	TRBV9	14	CASSTEDNNYGYTF	TGTGCCAGCAGCACCGAGGACAACAACTATGGCTACACCTTC
-	-	TRBJ2-2	TRBV6-1	13	CASLGSITGELFF	TGTGCCAGCCTCGGGTCTATCACCGGGGAGCTGTTTTTT
few	-	TRBJ2-3	TRBV28	20	CASSLPTPLAKKISTDTQYF	TGTGCCAGCAGTTTACCTACCCCGCTAGCGAAAAAAATAAGCACAGATACGCAGTATTTT
-	-	TRBJ1-1	TRBV2	13	CASKEGGNTEAFF	TGTGCCAGCAAAGAGGGGGGGAACACTGAAGCTTTCTTT
-	-	TRBJ2-5	TRBV10-3	14	CAISEGTGWETQYF	TGTGCCATCAGTGAAGGGACCGGATGGGAGACCCAGTACTTC
-	-	TRBJ2-5	TRBV7-9	15	CASSSPGHTQETQYF	TGTGCCAGCAGCTCCCCGGGACACACCCAAGAGACCCAGTACTTC
-	-	TRBJ1-1	TRBV15	16	CATSRDQGWANTEAFF	TGTGCCACCAGCAGAGATCAGGGTTGGGCGAACACTGAAGCTTTCTTT
-	-	TRBJ1-2	TRBV21-1	16	CASSAEPGQGIEGYTF	TGTGCCAGCAGCGCCGAACCGGGACAGGGGATAGAGGGCTACACCTTC
-	-	TRBJ2-3	TRBV10-3	14	CAISELGDTDTQYF	TGTGCCATCAGTGAACTAGGAGACACAGATACGCAGTATTTT
-	-	TRBJ1-2	TRBV12-2	13	CASSSTGHYGYTF	TGTGCCAGCAGCTCGACAGGGCACTATGGCTACACCTTC
-	-	TRBJ2-7	TRBV18	12	CASSQDSYEQYF	TGTGCCAGCTCACAGGACTCCTACGAGCAGTACTTC
few	-	TRBJ1-4	TRBV7-6	16	CASSFLAGEILEKLFF	TGTGCCAGCAGCTTCCTCGCAGGGGAGATTTTAGAAAAACTGTTTTTT
-	-	TRBJ1-2	TRBV15	15	CATSRDRTPNYGYTF	TGTGCCACCAGCAGAGATCGGACCCCAAACTATGGCTACACCTTC
-	-	TRBJ1-3	TRBV2	16	CASSEFAGGNANTIYF	TGTGCCAGCAGTGAATTTGCTGGAGGCAATGCAAACACCATATATTTT
-	-	TRBJ2-2	TRBV6-5	15	CASSYSGPSTGELFF	TGTGCCAGCAGTTACTCGGGACCTTCTACCGGGGAGCTGTTTTTT
-	-	TRBJ1-5	TRBV6-1	15	CASSRGMSGNQPQHF	TGTGCCAGCAGCAGGGGAATGAGTGGCAATCAGCCCCAGCATTTT
-	-	TRBJ2-3	TRBV27	14	CASSLSAVTDTQYF	TGTGCCAGCAGTCTATCGGCGGTCACAGATACGCAGTATTTT
-	TRBD2	TRBJ2-1	TRBV27	18	CASSSGTSGSFSYNEQFF	TGTGCCAGCAGTTCCGGGACTAGCGGGAGTTTCTCCTACAATGAGCAGTTCTTC
-	TRBD2	TRBJ2-2	TRBV9	17	CASSLAAGATNTGELFF	TGTGCCAGCAGCCTAGCGGCGGGAGCTACGAACACCGGGGAGCTGTTTTTT
-	TRBD1	TRBJ1-6	TRBV15	15	CATSRTGTGNSPLHF	TGTGCCACCAGCAGGACCGGGACAGGGAATTCACCCCTCCACTTT
-	TRBD2	TRBJ2-1	TRBV9	16	CASSARAGGPYNEQFF	TGTGCCAGCAGCGCCCGAGCGGGAGGGCCCTACAATGAGCAGTTCTTC
-	-	TRBJ2-3	TRBV7-2	11	CASSQEVAQYF	TGTGCCAGCAGCCAGGAGGTGGCGCAGTATTTT
-	-	TRBJ2-7	TRBV11-1	15	CASSFQNSGSYEQCF	TGTGCCAGCAGCTTTCAGAATAGCGGATCCTACGAGCAGTGCTTC
-	TRBD1	TRBJ1-4	TRBV29-1	13	CSVGDRGNEKLFF	TGCAGCGTTGGAGACAGGGGGAATGAAAAACTGTTTTTT
-	-	TRBJ1-1	TRBV5-1	14	CASSLYGEDTEAFF	TGCGCCAGCAGCTTATACGGGGAGGACACTGAAGCTTTCTTT
-	TRBD2	TRBJ2-1	TRBV27	17	CASSLSPRGGPFDEQFF	TGTGCCAGCAGTTTAAGCCCTCGGGGGGGGCCCTTCGATGAGCAGTTCTTC
-	-	TRBJ2-2	TRBV6-6	14	CASSDRSNTGELFF	TGTGCCAGCAGTGACAGAAGTAACACCGGGGAGCTGTTTTTT
-	-	TRBJ1-2	TRBV5-6	18	CASSVGGTGLSSNYGYTF	TGTGCCAGCAGCGTTGGGGGAACAGGGCTCTCTTCTAACTATGGCTACACCTTC
-	-	TRBJ2-7	TRBV29-1	11	CSVDGPREQYF	TGCAGCGTTGACGGACCGCGGGAGCAGTACTTC
-	-	TRBJ1-5	TRBV7-8	13	CASTMGRDQPQHF	TGTGCCAGCACCATGGGCCGGGACCAGCCCCAGCATTTT
-	-	TRBJ2-2	TRBV18	17	CASSPGMPAMNTGELFF	TGTGCCAGCTCACCAGGAATGCCAGCTATGAACACCGGGGAGCTGTTTTTT
once	-	TRBJ1-2	TRBV6-6	13	CASSGRQGEGYTF	TGTGCCAGCAGTGGTCGACAAGGGGAAGGCTACACCTTC
-	TRBD1	TRBJ1-6	TRBV2	15	CASSGSGQPNSPLHF	TGTGCCAGCAGTGGATCGGGACAGCCTAATTCACCCCTCCACTTT
once	-	TRBJ1-2	TRBV7-9	14	CASSSMEGVYGYTF	TGTGCCAGCAGCTCGATGGAGGGGGTATATGGCTACACCTTC
-	-	TRBJ1-5	TRBV6-5	15	CASSNQGPRNQPQHF	TGTGCCAGCAGTAACCAGGGGCCGCGGAATCAGCCCCAGCATTTT
-	TRBD2	TRBJ2-3	TRBV2	15	CASTRTSSSTDTQYF	TGTGCCAGCACCCGGACTAGCTCTAGCACAGATACGCAGTATTTT
-	TRBD1	TRBJ2-5	TRBV10-3	14	CAINPGTGQETQYF	TGTGCCATCAATCCCGGGACAGGACAAGAGACCCAGTACTTC
-	TRBD1	TRBJ1-2	TRBV6-6	14	CASASRDRHYGYTF	TGTGCCAGCGCGTCGAGGGACAGACACTATGGCTACACCTTC
-	-	TRBJ2-1	TRBV5-4	14	CASSLGLEELEQFF	TGTGCCAGCAGCTTAGGGCTAGAGGAGCTTGAGCAGTTCTTC
-	-	TRBJ1-1	TRBV5-8	15	CASTLDTPRGTEAFF	TGTGCCAGCACCTTGGACACGCCGAGGGGCACTGAAGCTTTCTTT